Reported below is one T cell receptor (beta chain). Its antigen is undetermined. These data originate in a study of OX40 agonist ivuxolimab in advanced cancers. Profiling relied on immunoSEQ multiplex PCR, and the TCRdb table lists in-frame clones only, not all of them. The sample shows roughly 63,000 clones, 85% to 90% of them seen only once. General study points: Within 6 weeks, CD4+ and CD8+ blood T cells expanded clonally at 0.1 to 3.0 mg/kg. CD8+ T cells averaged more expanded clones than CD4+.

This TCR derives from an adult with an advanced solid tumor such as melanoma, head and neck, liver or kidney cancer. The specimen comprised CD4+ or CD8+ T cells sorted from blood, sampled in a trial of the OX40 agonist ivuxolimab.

CDR3 residues: CASSVYRGPRNTEAFF. In DNA form, the CDR3 reads TGTGCCAGCAGTGTATACAGGGGGCCAAGGAACACTGAAGCTTTCTTT. V usage is TRBV27 and J usage is TRBJ1-1, with 9 bases aligning to TRBD1. The length of the CDR3 is 16 residues. The germline V gene encodes CDR1 MNHEY and CDR2 SMNVEV (reference sequence). V shed 5 bases and J 1 base; nucleotides not matched to a gene: 8.